The 30 T cell receptor beta chains below come from one sample, sequenced in a study of blood T cell repertoires in COVID-19. Only in-frame clones appear in the TCRdb table, and some are missing; sequencing was by immunoSEQ multiplex PCR. The sample has 69,000 or so clones, roughly 80% seen once. The sequencing input was peripheral blood. These receptors came from a woman older than 75 with active or convalescent COVID-19.

In its sample, this clone was seen a few times. The rearrangement uses TRBV6-5 and TRBJ2-3, with D hard to call. Germline-derived CDR1 and CDR2 are MNHEY and SVGAGI. CDR3 length equals 14 residues. V was cut by 4 bases and J by 0 bases, with 8 bases left in between. CDR3 amino acids: CASSSTFSTDTQYF. CDR3 sequence (DNA): TGTGCCAGCAGTTCGACTTTCAGCACAGATACGCAGTATTTT.

J is TRBJ2-1 and V is TRBV20-1; TRBD2 aligns across 7 bases. The V and J ends lost 3 bases and 0 bases, in that order; junction bases with no gene match: 8. The CDR3 contains 16 residues. Germline assignment: CDR1 DFQATT and CDR2 SNEGSKA (reference sequence). CDR3 region: CSASLPGGLSYNEQFF. The CDR3 DNA reads TGCAGTGCTAGTCTCCCGGGGGGACTCTCCTACAATGAGCAGTTCTTC.

V is TRBV5-1 and J is TRBJ1-6; 8 bases align to TRBD1. Germline CDR1 SGHRS, CDR2 YFSETQ. The CDR3 is 16 amino acids. With 0 bases clipped from V and 5 bases from J, the junction kept 4 bases outside the gene matches. The CDR3 sequence: CASSLAQGADNSPLHF. The CDR3 DNA reads as TGCGCCAGCAGCTTGGCTCAGGGGGCTGATAATTCACCCCTCCACTTT. The whole variable domain, filled in from reference TRBV5-1 and TRBJ1-6, reads KAGVTQTPRYLIKTRGQQVTLSCSPISGHRSVSWYQQTPGQGLQFLFEYFSETQRNKGNFPGRFSGRQFSNSRSEMNVSTLELGDSALYLCASSLAQGADNSPLHFGNGTRLTVT.

The V gene is TRBV5-6, the J gene TRBJ1-6, with no clear D. Trimming shortened V by 0 bases and J by 3 bases, and 7 bases separated the two germline ends. Per germline, CDR1 SGHDT and CDR2 YYEEEE. The CDR3 extends over 15 amino acids. CDR3 DNA sequence: TGTGCCAGCAGCTTGGAGGCAGGCTATAATTCACCCCTCCACTTT. This sequence encodes CASSLEAGYNSPLHF.

V gene TRBV3-1 (or the pseudogene TRBV3-2) combines with J gene TRBJ2-7; the D gene is possibly TRBD1 (6 bases). The V gene's germline CDR1 is LGHDT and CDR2 YNNKEL (reference sequence). Trimming shortened V by 0 bases and J by 4 bases, and 16 bases separated the two germline ends. The CDR3 sequence is 16 residues long. The CDR3 DNA is TGTGCCAGCAGCCAAGATGGCACAGGGAGAGGGTACGAGCAGTACTTC. Translation: CASSQDGTGRGYEQYF.

The chain carries TRBV21-1 and TRBJ2-2; the D call of TRBD1 is as the table states it, not checked on the DNA. TRBV21-1 is deemed a pseudogene. The CDR3 length is 14 residues. CDR3 DNA sequence: TGTGCCAGCAGCAATACAGGGTTCCCCGGGGAGCTGTTTTTT. Encoded protein: CASSNTGFPGELFF.

This chain joins TRBV28 and TRBJ1-1; the match to TRBD1 covers 9 bases. The CDR3 consists of 17 residues. The germline V gene has CDR1 MDHEN and CDR2 SYDVKM. V gave up 4 bases and J gave up 5 bases; unmatched junction bases: 14. CDR3 region: CASSSSGTGRARTEAFF. CDR3 sequence (DNA): TGTGCCAGCAGTTCATCCGGGACAGGGCGAGCGAGGACTGAAGCTTTCTTT. The entire variable domain, with the rest obtained from reference TRBV28 and TRBJ1-1, is as follows: DVKVTQSSRYLVKRTGEKVFLECVQDMDHENMFWYRQDPGLGLRLIYFSYDVKMKEKGDIPEGYSVSREKKERFSLILESASTNQTSMYLCASSSSGTGRARTEAFFGQGTRLTVV.

This chain uses TRBV2 with TRBJ2-2; 14 bases map to TRBD2. Germline CDR1 SNHLY, CDR2 FYNNEI. The V segment lost 7 bases and the J segment 5 bases; nucleotides outside the gene matches: 9. The CDR3 runs 17 residues. The CDR3, as DNA: TGTGCCAGCATCCCGACTAGCGGGGGGGCAGGAACCGGGGAGCTGTTTTTT. Residues: CASIPTSGGAGTGELFF.

The V gene is TRBV19, the J gene TRBJ1-2, with 7 bases identical to TRBD1. Germline CDR1 is LNHDA and CDR2 is SQIVND (reference sequence). Trimming cost V 5 bases and J 7 bases; bases outside gene matches: 7. This CDR3 has 13 amino acids. The CDR3, as DNA: TGTGCCAGTAGTCCGACAGGGACGCGTGGCTACACCTTC. As protein: CASSPTGTRGYTF.

The V call is TRBV19, the J call TRBJ1-5; 10 positions match TRBD1. The CDR3 contains 15 residues. Germline V lookup: CDR1 LNHDA, CDR2 SQIVND (reference sequence). The J segment lost 6 bases and the V segment lost 6 bases, leaving 8 bases of the junction unmatched. CDR3 region: CASSSGTGESQPQHF. The CDR3 DNA sequence: TGTGCCAGTAGCTCCGGGACAGGGGAGAGTCAGCCCCAGCATTTT.

This clone was picked up one time. This chain connects TRBV11-3 to TRBJ2-3; D is unresolved. V lost 8 bases, J lost 0 bases, and 6 bases lay in between. Germline V lookup: CDR1 SGHNT, CDR2 YENEEA. This CDR3 has 12 amino acids. In DNA form, the CDR3 reads TGTGCCAGCGCAGGTAGCACAGATACGCAGTATTTT. This gives the protein CASAGSTDTQYF.

This chain joins TRBV28 and TRBJ2-6, with 7 bases aligning to TRBD2. This CDR3 comprises 15 residues. The V gene end was trimmed by 8 bases and the J gene end by 0 bases; junction bases not matched to a gene: 4. Germline lookup yields CDR1 MDHEN and CDR2 SYDVKM. This chain's CDR3 is CASGGSGSGANVLTF. DNA of the CDR3: TGTGCCAGCGGCGGGAGTGGCTCTGGGGCCAACGTCCTGACTTTC.

The chain uses TRBV4-1 and TRBJ2-7; 7 bases align to TRBD2. The CDR3 sequence is 15 residues long. Per germline, CDR1 MGHRA and CDR2 YSYEKL. Unmatched junction bases numbered 7, after V lost 0 bases and J lost 5 bases. CDR3 in amino acids: CASSQEGGGLDEQYF. Written as DNA, the CDR3 is TGCGCCAGCAGCCAAGAGGGCGGGGGTCTCGACGAGCAGTACTTC.

V is TRBV12-5 and J is TRBJ1-6, with TRBD1 identical over 10 bases. J lost 7 bases, V lost 2 bases, and 2 bases had no gene match. The CDR3 covers 15 residues. Germline V gene data show CDR1 as LGHNT and CDR2 as FRNRAP. Here the CDR3 reads CASGLSDRGNSPLHF. DNA for the CDR3: TGTGCTAGTGGTTTGTCGGACAGGGGGAATTCACCCCTCCACTTT.

This clone was counted only a few times. The chain combines TRBV7-9 with TRBJ1-2; D call uncertain. V lost 1 base to trimming and J lost 8 bases, with 17 bases between them. Germline V gene data show CDR1 as SEHNR and CDR2 as FQNEAQ (reference sequence). This CDR3 region has 15 residues. In nucleotides, the CDR3 is TGTGCCAGCAGCTTAGGTGACTCAACAAAGAGGGGCTACACCTTC. Protein: CASSLGDSTKRGYTF.

This clone was found a few times. The rearrangement links TRBV5-1 to TRBJ2-7; no clear D gene. CDR3 size: 16 residues. V shed 0 bases and J shed 6 bases, with 19 bases lying between them. Germline V gene data show CDR1 as SGHRS and CDR2 as YFSETQ. The CDR3 region has the DNA TGCGCCAGCAGCTTGGCCGGCAGGCCTGTTATGAGCGAGCAGTACTTC. Its protein product is CASSLAGRPVMSEQYF.

The V call is TRBV14, the J call TRBJ2-3; TRBD2 aligns across 12 bases. The CDR3 has 18 residues. V dropped 2 bases and J dropped 1; count of bases not matched to a gene: 7. Germline CDR1 is SGHDN and CDR2 is FVKESK. Here the CDR3 reads CASSQSLAGGPRTDTQYF. In DNA form, the CDR3 reads TGTGCCAGCAGCCAATCCCTAGCGGGGGGGCCGCGCACAGATACGCAGTATTTT.

This clone was counted only a few times. The rearrangement joins TRBV20-1 to TRBJ1-2, with D possibly TRBD1 on 5 matching bases. The CDR3 length is 10 residues. V shed 6 bases and J shed 8 bases, with 10 bases lying between them. The germline V gene encodes CDR1 DFQATT and CDR2 SNEGSKA (reference sequence). This chain's CDR3 is CSAAGFGYTF. CDR3 DNA sequence: TGCAGTGCAGCAGGGTTCGGCTACACCTTC.

The chain has TRBV28 and TRBJ1-2; D not certain. V was pared by 7 bases and J by 1 base, with 13 bases between. Germline V gene data show CDR1 as MDHEN and CDR2 as SYDVKM. This CDR3 region has 14 residues. The CDR3 DNA reads TGTGCCAGCACCGACCTTCAGGTTAACTATGGCTACACCTTC. Encoded protein: CASTDLQVNYGYTF.

The chain couples TRBV11-2 to TRBJ2-7, with 7 bases that match TRBD2. Losses at the gene ends were 4 bases for V and 6 bases for J; bases not matched to a gene: 9. CDR1 is SGHAT and CDR2 is FQNNGV in the germline V gene. The length of the CDR3 is 14 residues. CDR3 amino acids: CASSSRLAGPEQYF. CDR3 coding DNA: TGTGCCAGCAGCTCCAGACTAGCCGGGCCCGAGCAGTACTTC.

In its sample, this clone was seen a few times. The genes are TRBV27 and TRBJ2-4; possibly TRBD1 for D (5 bases). Per germline, CDR1 MNHEY and CDR2 SMNVEV (reference sequence). The CDR3 has 14 residues. The V end was cut by 8 bases, the J end by 5 bases, with 16 bases between. CDR3 protein: CASWSRQSQNIQYF. The CDR3 bases are TGTGCCAGCTGGTCCCGACAGTCTCAAAACATTCAGTACTTC.

This chain uses TRBV6-5 with TRBJ1-4; tentatively, D is TRBD1 (6 bases). V shed 6 bases and J shed 10 bases, with 18 bases lying between them. The CDR3 length is 14 residues. The V gene's germline CDR1 is MNHEY and CDR2 SVGAGI. The CDR3 sequence is CASSQAAGAGKLFF. CDR3 coding DNA: TGTGCCAGCAGCCAAGCCGCGGGGGCCGGAAAACTGTTTTTT.

CDR3 loop: CATRGNRDNLEQFF. CDR3 DNA sequence: TGTGCCACCAGAGGTAACCGGGACAACTTAGAGCAGTTCTTC. The chain uses TRBV24-1 and TRBJ2-1; a possible D gene is TRBD1 (6 bases). The germline V and J ends were trimmed by 7 bases and 10 bases, with 19 bases remaining between them. The CDR3 spans 14 residues. CDR1 and CDR2 from the germline V gene are KGHDR and SFDVKD.

This chain joins TRBV6-5 and TRBJ2-1; TRBD2 agrees at 13 bases. The ends lost 5 bases at V and 7 bases at J; junction bases unmatched: 5. The CDR3 loop spans 15 amino acids. Germline loops: CDR1 MNHEY, CDR2 SVGAGI. CDR3 nucleotide sequence: TGTGCCAGCAGTACGGGACTAGCGGGGAAAAATGAGCAGTTCTTC. As protein: CASSTGLAGKNEQFF.

This clone has only a few counts. The chain is built from TRBV24-1 and TRBJ2-1, with 12 positions matching TRBD2. The germline CDR1 and CDR2 sequences are KGHDR and SFDVKD. The CDR3 totals 18 residues. J gave up 0 bases and V 5 bases, and 7 bases lay outside the gene matches. The CDR3: CATSGTGLAGTSYNEQFF. CDR3 in DNA: TGTGCCACCAGTGGGACAGGACTAGCGGGGACCTCCTACAATGAGCAGTTCTTC.

This clone has only a few counts. The CDR3 loop is CASSLVRAGEGYTF. CDR3 DNA: TGTGCCAGCAGCTTAGTGCGGGCAGGGGAGGGCTACACCTTC. V gene TRBV7-2 combines with J gene TRBJ1-2; possible D gene TRBD1, 6 bases. The CDR3 spans 14 residues. CDR1 is SGHTA and CDR2 is FQGNSA in the germline V gene. Trimming shortened V by 1 base and J by 8 bases, and 14 bases separated the two germline ends.

The chain is built from TRBV28 and TRBJ2-2; 8 positions agree with TRBD2. Germline CDR1 MDHEN, CDR2 SYDVKM. This CDR3 is built from 16 residues. The J segment lost 5 bases and the V segment lost 3 bases, leaving 8 bases of the junction unmatched. The CDR3: CASSFFAGGRTGELFF. The CDR3 bases are TGTGCCAGCAGTTTTTTCGCGGGGGGACGTACCGGGGAGCTGTTTTTT.

This chain connects TRBV5-5 to TRBJ2-7, with D unresolved. The V and J ends lost 6 bases and 4 bases respectively, with 14 bases between them. The V gene's germline CDR1 is SGHKS and CDR2 YYEKEE (reference sequence). The CDR3 totals 13 residues. The CDR3 region has the DNA TGTGCCAGCACCTCGGGTTCTACATACGAGCAGTACTTC. It is translated as CASTSGSTYEQYF.

The V and J genes are TRBV18 and TRBJ1-1; 8 nucleotides agree with TRBD1. J lost 5 bases, V lost 4 bases, and 3 bases had no gene match. The CDR3 consists of 13 residues. Germline V gene data show CDR1 as KGHSH and CDR2 as LQKENI. For the CDR3, the DNA is TGTGCCAGCTCACGACAGGGGAATACTGAAGCTTTCTTT. Translation: CASSRQGNTEAFF.

V is TRBV7-3 and J is TRBJ1-2, with a possible D match to TRBD1 (5 bases). Trimming pared 5 bases from V and 6 bases from J, leaving 13 bases between. The CDR3 extends over 13 amino acids. Germline values: CDR1 SGHTA, CDR2 FQGTGA. CDR3 in amino acids: CASSPYVTDGYTF. The CDR3 coding sequence is TGTGCCAGCAGCCCCTATGTGACAGATGGCTACACCTTC.